The sequence of this TCR beta chain was determined in a study of cytomegalovirus exposure and HLA in healthy donors. The study's findings and limits: The majority of TCR sequences were rare, yet some public TCRs appeared in many donors. A later analysis reportedly identified an Asian-associated ancestry cluster as carrying fewer N-insertions than the roughly 600-donor mean. Earlier results showed most TCR beta V segments being productive about 90% or about 30% of the time.

PCR employed 60 Vbeta and 13 Jbeta primers. As processed by the authors: A later analysis counted 70 million to 85 million unique TCR beta chains, around 10 million shared. TCRdb's table, derived via immunoSEQ multiplex PCR, lists solely in-frame clones and lacks some. The DNA was the basis for D and trimming; V, J and clone size are from that table. This sample has about 130,000 clones, with around 74% found just once. Remarks on this clone: No antigen is known for it.

Trimming cost V 3 bases and J 1 base; bases outside gene matches: 11. Germline CDR1 SGDLS, CDR2 YYNGEE. CDR3 length: 17 amino acids. The V gene is TRBV9, the J gene TRBJ2-3; 7 nucleotides align to TRBD2. This clonotype was obtained from a woman aged 45-60 years in good health and CMV-seropositive. The sample comprised PBMCs. CDR3 protein: CASSALYGTTGTDTQYF. For the CDR3, the DNA is TGTGCCAGCAGCGCTCTTTACGGGACTACCGGCACAGATACGCAGTATTTT.